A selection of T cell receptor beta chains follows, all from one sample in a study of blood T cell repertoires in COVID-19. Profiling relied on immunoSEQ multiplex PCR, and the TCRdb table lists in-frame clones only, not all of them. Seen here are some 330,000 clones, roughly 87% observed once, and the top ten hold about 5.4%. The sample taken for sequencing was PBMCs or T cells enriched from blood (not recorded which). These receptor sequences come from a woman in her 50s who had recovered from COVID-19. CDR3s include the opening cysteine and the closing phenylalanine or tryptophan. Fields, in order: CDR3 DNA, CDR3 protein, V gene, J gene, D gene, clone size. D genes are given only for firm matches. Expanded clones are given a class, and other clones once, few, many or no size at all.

TGCGCCAGCAGCCAAGCCACAGGGGGCTCTGGAAACACCATATATTTT	CASSQATGGSGNTIYF	TRBV4-1	TRBJ1-3	TRBD1	-
TGCGCCAGCAGCCAAGATCCATACGGGAACTACGAGCAGTACTTC	CASSQDPYGNYEQYF	TRBV4-3	TRBJ2-7	-	few
TGTGCCAGCAGCCATTGGAGAGAGCTGAACACTGAAGCTTTCTTT	CASSHWRELNTEAFF	TRBV3-1/TRBV3-2	TRBJ1-1	-	once
TGCAGCGTTGGGAGTTCAGACGGGAAAGCTTTCTTT	CSVGSSDGKAFF	TRBV29-1	TRBJ1-1	-	few
TGTGCCAGCAGTGACCGACGGAGAATCAACACTGAAGCTTTCTTT	CASSDRRRINTEAFF	TRBV19	TRBJ1-1	-	-
TGTGCCAGCAGCCTAGGGACAGTCGGTGGCTACACCTTC	CASSLGTVGGYTF	TRBV7-2	TRBJ1-2	TRBD1	few
TGTGCCAGCAGCTTTTCGGAATCAAACAGGGATGGCTACACCTTC	CASSFSESNRDGYTF	TRBV5-4	TRBJ1-2	-	-
TGTGCCAGCAGCTGGCCACGGAGGAGCCGCCGGGGGGCCACAGATACGCAGTATTTT	CASSWPRRSRRGATDTQYF	TRBV7-2	TRBJ2-3	-	-
TGTGCCAGCAGTCCGACAGGGGGCGGGTCTGAAGCTTTCTTT	CASSPTGGGSEAFF	TRBV6-5	TRBJ1-1	TRBD1	-
TGTGCCAGCGCTTTTAGCCCCTCTCACACACTCCGCCGTCATCAGGGTTCAAATTTTGCACCCCTCCACTTT	CASAFSPSHTLRRHQGSNFAPLHF	TRBV3-1/TRBV3-2	TRBJ1-6	-	-
TGTGCCAGCAGCTATCTGGGCGGGGTTGGGGAAGAGACCCAGTACTTC	CASSYLGGVGEETQYF	TRBV5-6	TRBJ2-5	-	-
TGCGCCAGCAGCTTCGACAGGGGAGGGGGTGAGCAGTTCTTC	CASSFDRGGGEQFF	TRBV5-1	TRBJ2-1	-	-
TGTGCCAGCAGCTTATATGGAGGGAGCGGGAGCACCGGGGAGCTGTTTTTT	CASSLYGGSGSTGELFF	TRBV7-3	TRBJ2-2	TRBD2	-
TGTGCCAGCTCACCACAGCGTCTAGGGGTCCAAGAGACCCAGTACTTC	CASSPQRLGVQETQYF	TRBV18	TRBJ2-5	-	-
TGTGCCAGCAGTGAAGCAGGGGGTGAAGCTTTCTTT	CASSEAGGEAFF	TRBV25-1	TRBJ1-1	TRBD1	once
TGTGCCAGTAGTATGACGGACAGGGTAGCTATTGAAGCTTTCTTT	CASSMTDRVAIEAFF	TRBV19	TRBJ1-1	TRBD1	-
TGTGCCAGCAGCTTAGGGCCAGGGGCGAACACCGGGGAGCTGTTTTTT	CASSLGPGANTGELFF	TRBV11-2	TRBJ2-2	-	-
TGTGCCAGCAGCTCGACAGCCTATTCACCCCTCCACTTT	CASSSTAYSPLHF	TRBV7-3	TRBJ1-6	-	once
TGCGCCAGCTGCCTAGGACAGGCAACAGGCAATGAGCAGTTCTTC	CASCLGQATGNEQFF	TRBV5-1	TRBJ2-1	TRBD1	-
TGTGCCAGTAGTCCCCCGGGTCACCGCAATCAGCCCCAGCATTTT	CASSPPGHRNQPQHF	TRBV19	TRBJ1-5	-	-
TGTGCCAGCAGCTGGGACAGGGGTCCCTCTGGGGCCAACGTCCTGACTTTC	CASSWDRGPSGANVLTF	TRBV5-4	TRBJ2-6	TRBD1	once
TGTGCCAGCAGTGAACATTGGTCAGGGACAGAAAAACTGTTTTTT	CASSEHWSGTEKLFF	TRBV6-1	TRBJ1-4	-	-